This passage covers 8 T cell receptor beta chains from one sample sequenced in a study of cytomegalovirus exposure and HLA in healthy donors. The PCR was carried out with 60 Vbeta primers and 13 Jbeta primers. Sequenced by immunoSEQ multiplex PCR; TCRdb stores in-frame clones only, minus some. The sample has fewer than 100,000 clones; around 82% are singletons. What was sequenced was PBMCs. The source of these receptors is a man between 40 and 49 years old in good health and CMV-seronegative.

This chain connects TRBV7-9 to TRBJ2-6; TRBD1 matches at 8 bases. The CDR3 runs to 16 residues. CDR1 and CDR2 (germline): SEHNR, FQNEAQ (reference sequence). The junction had 4 bases not matched to a gene; V was cut back by 4 bases and J by 2 bases. CDR3: CASSSGGGTGANVLTF. The CDR3 DNA follows: TGTGCCAGCAGCTCAGGGGGCGGAACTGGGGCCAACGTCCTGACTTTC.

V and J are TRBV20-1 and TRBJ1-2; D remains ambiguous. V lost 3 bases and J lost 6, with 8 bases in between. Looked up from germline, CDR1 is DFQATT and CDR2 is SNEGSKA (reference sequence). The CDR3 totals 11 residues. The CDR3 nucleotides read TGCAGTGCTAGGCTAGGAGATGGCTACACCTTC. It specifies CSARLGDGYTF.

CDR3 bases: TGTGCCACCAGCAGAGAGCGACCGGGACAACTTAATGAAAAACTGTTTTTT. It codes for CATSRERPGQLNEKLFF. The V and J genes are TRBV15 and TRBJ1-4; D might be TRBD1 (6 bases). V was cut by 0 bases and J by 4 bases, with 15 bases left in between. The CDR3 extends over 17 amino acids. The germline gives CDR1 LNHNV, CDR2 YYDKDF (reference sequence). Full variable domain (remainder filled in from reference TRBV15 and TRBJ1-4): DAMVIQNPRYQVTQFGKPVTLSCSQTLNHNVMYWYQQKSSQAPKLLFHYYDKDFNNEADTPDNFQSRRPNTSFCFLDIRSPGLGDTAMYLCATSRERPGQLNEKLFFGSGTQLSVL.

This rearrangement joins TRBV5-6 to TRBJ2-5; 7 nucleotides align to TRBD1. The CDR3 runs to 13 residues. CDR1 is SGHDT and CDR2 is YYEEEE in the germline V gene. The V segment lost 4 bases and the J segment 5 bases; nucleotides outside the gene matches: 5. CDR3 in amino acids: CASSTGQRETQYF. The CDR3 DNA is TGTGCCAGCAGCACGGGACAGAGGGAGACCCAGTACTTC. Complete variable domain (other parts from reference TRBV5-6 and TRBJ2-5): DAGVTQSPTHLIKTRGQQVTLRCSPKSGHDTVSWYQQALGQGPQFIFQYYEEEERQRGNFPDRFSGHQFPNYSSELNVNALLLGDSALYLCASSTGQRETQYFGPGTRLLVL.

V gene TRBV15 combines with J gene TRBJ1-2; D remains ambiguous. The CDR3 contains 14 residues. Germline CDR1 reads LNHNV; CDR2 reads YYDKDF (reference sequence). V was cut by 0 bases and J by 2 bases, with 7 bases left in between. This CDR3 reads CATSRDRGNYGYTF. The DNA for the CDR3 is TGTGCCACCAGCAGAGATCGAGGGAACTATGGCTACACCTTC.

V usage is TRBV11-3 and J usage is TRBJ2-3; the match to TRBD2 covers 8 bases. V lost 0 bases, J lost 5 bases, and 13 bases stayed unmatched. Germline V CDR1 and CDR2: SGHNT, YENEEA. The CDR3 contains 18 residues. The CDR3 DNA reads TGTGCCAGCAGCTTAGAAATTGAGGGACTAGATAAGGTAGATACGCAGTATTTT. It specifies CASSLEIEGLDKVDTQYF.

In nucleotides, the CDR3 is TGCGCCAGCAGCCAGCTACCGGGACTAGCTTACAATGAGCAGTTCTTC. Its protein is CASSQLPGLAYNEQFF. The rearrangement joins TRBV4-1 to TRBJ2-1; TRBD2 aligns across 9 bases. In germline, CDR1 is MGHRA, CDR2 YSYEKL. CDR3 length: 16 residues. Trimming took 3 bases from V and 4 from J; bases not matched to a gene: 7.

In regard to this clone: The same CDR3 arises from other DNA sequences in this sample as well. The rearrangement joins TRBV7-9 to TRBJ2-7, with TRBD1 matching 9 bases. Trimming at V came to 4 bases and at J to 6 bases, leaving 4 bases not matched to a gene. Germline V gene lookup returns CDR1 SEHNR and CDR2 FQNEAQ (reference sequence). The CDR3 has 13 residues. The CDR3 loop reads CASSSGQGGEQYF. The DNA for the CDR3 is TGTGCCAGCAGCTCGGGACAGGGAGGCGAGCAGTACTTC.